The rows below give T cell receptor beta chains drawn from one sample of a study of technical replicates of blood from several donors. Assay: immunoSEQ multiplex PCR; the TCRdb copy retains only in-frame clones and omits some. The top ten hold more than 10% of the sample, which has approximately 12,000 clones, roughly 77% seen once. The sequencing sample was made of PBMCs. These receptors all come from a human donor in good health. Both conserved end residues are part of each CDR3. A D gene is named only where the DNA matches it firmly. The size of a clone is reported for some rows only, either as once, few or many, or as a class for expanded clones.

TRBJ2-7 | 11 | once | . | TRBV20-1 | TGCAGTCCCAAAGGGGGAGACGAGCAGTACTTC | CSPKGGDEQYF
TRBJ2-7 | 11 | . | . | TRBV6-5 | TGTGCCAGCAGGTCACGGGGCGAGCAGTACTTC | CASRSRGEQYF
TRBJ2-7 | 15 | . | . | TRBV27 | TGTGCCAGCAGTTCCGGCTCTAGTGTGCGGGACGAGCAGTACTTC | CASSSGSSVRDEQYF
TRBJ1-2 | 13 | . | TRBD1 | TRBV7-9 | TGTGCCAGCAGTTCCCAGGGGGCCGGTGGCTACACCTTC | CASSSQGAGGYTF
TRBJ1-1 | 12 | . | . | TRBV11-2 | TGTGCCAGCAGCCCGTTGTTTACTGAAGCTTTCTTT | CASSPLFTEAFF
TRBJ1-4 | 15 | . | TRBD1 | TRBV25-1 | TGTGCCAGCAGTGATACACAGGGGGCGGCAGAAAAACTGTTTTTT | CASSDTQGAAEKLFF
TRBJ2-2 | 17 | . | TRBD2 | TRBV19 | TGTGCCAGTAGCTCCCCCCGGGGGGAAACTAACACCGGGGAGCTGTTTTTT | CASSSPRGETNTGELFF
TRBJ2-2 | 18 | . | . | TRBV5-6 | TGTGCCAGCAGCCTCGACAGGAGCCCCCCTCACGACACCGGGGAGCTGTTTTTT | CASSLDRSPPHDTGELFF
TRBJ2-1 | 15 | once | TRBD1 | TRBV5-1 | TGCGCCAGCAGCCAGACAGGGGAACCCTACAATGAGCAGTTCTTC | CASSQTGEPYNEQFF
TRBJ2-1 | 18 | . | TRBD2 | TRBV5-1 | TGCGCCAGCAGCTTGGGACTAGCCGAGGGGAGCTCCTACAATGAGCAGTTCTTC | CASSLGLAEGSSYNEQFF
TRBJ1-5 | 13 | . | . | TRBV30 | TGTGCCTGGAGTGCGAGGGCCAATCAGCCCCAGCATTTT | CAWSARANQPQHF
TRBJ2-7 | 17 | . | . | TRBV18 | TGTGCCAGCTCACCCTTGCACGCATATTCAGGGACCTACGAGCAGTACTTC | CASSPLHAYSGTYEQYF
TRBJ2-5 | 15 | . | TRBD1 | TRBV4-1 | TGCGCCAGCAGCCAAGAGACAGGGTGGGGTGAGACCCAGTACTTC | CASSQETGWGETQYF
TRBJ1-5 | 14 | few | . | TRBV2 | TGTGCCAGCAGTGGACAGGCCCGCAATCAGCCCCAGCATTTT | CASSGQARNQPQHF
TRBJ2-5 | 14 | few | TRBD1 | TRBV10-1 | TGCGCCAGCAGTAGGACAGGGGACCGTGGGACCCAGTACTTC | CASSRTGDRGTQYF
TRBJ2-7 | 11 | . | TRBD1 | TRBV5-6 | TGTGCCAGCAGCTGGGACAGCGAGCAGTACTTC | CASSWDSEQYF
TRBJ2-7 | 13 | . | TRBD1 | TRBV28 | TGTGCCAGCAGTTCGGGACAGCTCTACGAGCAGTACTTC | CASSSGQLYEQYF
TRBJ2-3 | 14 | . | TRBD2 | TRBV7-2 | TGTGCCAGCAGCTTAAGCGGGAGTCGGGATACGCAGTATTTT | CASSLSGSRDTQYF
TRBJ2-7 | 15 | . | . | TRBV18 | TGTGCCAGCTCACCCAATCAGGGTTTCTCCTACGAGCAGTACTTC | CASSPNQGFSYEQYF
TRBJ1-1 | 13 | few | . | TRBV11-2 | TGTGCCAGCAGCTTAGCCGGTAACACTGAAGCTTTCTTT | CASSLAGNTEAFF
TRBJ2-1 | 11 | . | . | TRBV28 | TGTGCCAGCAGTTCGTCCAATGAGCAGTTCTTC | CASSSSNEQFF
TRBJ2-5 | 17 | . | TRBD2 | TRBV5-1 | TGCGCCAGCAGCTTGACGGGGTCTAGCGGGAGTCCAGAGACCCAGTACTTC | CASSLTGSSGSPETQYF
TRBJ1-1 | 14 | few | . | TRBV27 | TGTGCCAGCAGTTTCGTTTCCAAGGGGACTGAAGCTTTCTTT | CASSFVSKGTEAFF
TRBJ2-1 | 17 | . | TRBD2 | TRBV5-1 | TGCGCCAGCAGCTTGGCAGTAACTAGCGGGAGCTACAATGAGCAGTTCTTC | CASSLAVTSGSYNEQFF
TRBJ2-1 | 15 | . | TRBD2 | TRBV10-2 | TGCGCCAGCAGAGAAGCGGGAGTAGGGAACAATGAGCAGTTCTTC | CASREAGVGNNEQFF
TRBJ2-7 | 15 | . | TRBD2 | TRBV6-1 | TGTGCCAGCAGTGAGGGACTAGCGGGTACCTACGAGCAGTACTTC | CASSEGLAGTYEQYF
TRBJ2-1 | 10 | once | . | TRBV20-1 | TGCAGTGCTCAGACTCATGAGCAGTTCTTC | CSAQTHEQFF
TRBJ1-3 | 14 | . | . | TRBV12-1 | TGTGCCAGCAGCTTGACAGGGTCTGGAAACACCATATATTTT | CASSLTGSGNTIYF
TRBJ2-7 | 14 | few | . | TRBV7-9 | TGTGCCAGCAGTTACTCTGGAGGGGTCGACGAGCAGTACTTC | CASSYSGGVDEQYF
TRBJ2-7 | 20 | . | TRBD2 | TRBV6-1 | TGTGCCAGCAGTGAAATTGAAGGGTTGAGGAAGCGGGAGTCCTCCTACGAGCAGTACTTC | CASSEIEGLRKRESSYEQYF
TRBJ2-1 | 16 | . | . | TRBV4-2 | TGTGCCAGCAGCCAGGACCCGGGACATCAAGGGAATGAGCAGTTCTTC | CASSQDPGHQGNEQFF
TRBJ1-2 | 15 | . | TRBD1 | TRBV6-5 | TGTGCCAGCAGTTATCAAGGGACAGCTCAATATGGCTACACCTTC | CASSYQGTAQYGYTF
TRBJ2-2 | 16 | . | TRBD1 | TRBV6-6 | TGTGCCAGCAGTTACCAAGGACAGGGGGCGGCCGGGGAGCTGTTTTTT | CASSYQGQGAAGELFF
TRBJ2-7 | 20 | . | TRBD2 | TRBV2 | TGTGCCAGCAGTGAACCGGAAGGACTAGCGGGAGGGCCTATCTCCTACGAGCAGTACTTC | CASSEPEGLAGGPISYEQYF
TRBJ2-7 | 16 | . | . | TRBV18 | TGTGCCAGCTCACCACCGGGTCAGGGCCGGATCGACGAGCAGTACTTC | CASSPPGQGRIDEQYF
TRBJ2-1 | 19 | few | TRBD2 | TRBV19 | TGTGCCAGTAGTCCCGGCGGGAGCGGGAGGGAAGGTGGCTACAATGAGCAGTTCTTC | CASSPGGSGREGGYNEQFF
TRBJ2-7 | 15 | . | . | TRBV4-2 | TGTGCCAGCAGCCAAGAAGCCAGCGGCTCCTACGAGCAGTACTTC | CASSQEASGSYEQYF
TRBJ2-2 | 14 | once | TRBD2 | TRBV19 | TGTGCCAGTAGGTTTAGCGGGAGCACCGGGGAGCTGTTTTTT | CASRFSGSTGELFF
TRBJ1-3 | 15 | . | . | TRBV30 | TGTGCCGGGACCTATCTCGAATACTCTGGAAACACCATATATTTT | CAGTYLEYSGNTIYF
TRBJ2-2 | 15 | . | TRBD1 | TRBV2 | TGTGCCGGCAAGACAGGGACCGCGAACACCGGGGAGCTGTTTTTT | CAGKTGTANTGELFF
TRBJ1-3 | 15 | . | . | TRBV18 | TGTGCCAGCTCACCAGGAGGGGTCTATGGAAACACCATATATTTT | CASSPGGVYGNTIYF
TRBJ2-5 | 15 | . | TRBD2 | TRBV30 | TGTGCCTGGAGTGAGGCTGGCGGGAGGGCGAAGACCCAGTACTTC | CAWSEAGGRAKTQYF
TRBJ1-2 | 12 | . | . | TRBV6-1 | TGTGCCAGCAGGGCCGCCGGGTCGGGCTACACCTTC | CASRAAGSGYTF
TRBJ2-3 | 12 | . | . | TRBV29-1 | TGCAGCGTTACTTCGCGGGGAGATACGCAGTATTTT | CSVTSRGDTQYF
TRBJ2-2 | 16 | . | . | TRBV18 | TGTGCCAGCTCACTAGCGTCGCCCGCGAACACCGGGGAGCTGTTTTTT | CASSLASPANTGELFF
TRBJ2-7 | 16 | . | . | TRBV2 | TGTGCCAGCAGTGAAGCAGCGGGCTCTTTCATAGACGAGCAGTACTTC | CASSEAAGSFIDEQYF
TRBJ2-2 | 20 | . | TRBD1 | TRBV6-4 | TGTGCCAGCAGTGACCCTAAGATCCGGGACAGGGTCGTGAGGACCGGGGAGCTGTTTTTT | CASSDPKIRDRVVRTGELFF
TRBJ2-1 | 13 | . | TRBD2 | TRBV30 | TGTGCCTGGGAGCGGGGTGCTGGGGATGAGCAGTTCTTC | CAWERGAGDEQFF
TRBJ2-1 | 14 | . | . | TRBV7-9 | TGTGCCAGCAGCTTAGGGGGCGAGGACAATGAGCAGTTCTTC | CASSLGGEDNEQFF
TRBJ1-4 | 14 | . | . | TRBV5-1 | TGCGCCAGCAGTTTAGGAGGAGGTAATGAAAAACTGTTTTTT | CASSLGGGNEKLFF